What follows are 16 T cell receptor beta chains derived from one specimen sequenced in a study of vaccination effects on CD4 cells after COVID-19. These receptors have no known antigen. Only in-frame clones appear in the TCRdb table, and some are missing; sequencing was by immunoSEQ multiplex PCR. The profile shows around 46,000 clones, around 70% of them singletons. Sequencing was preceded by expansion of antigen-specific CD4+ T cells with viral peptide pools in the ViraFEST assay. An approximately ten-day culture period preceded the isolation of CD4+ T cells. Participants received two doses of either the BNT162b2 or mRNA-1273 vaccine. The sample consisted of CD4+ T cells from PBMCs cultured with HCoV-OC43 spike peptides, taken after COVID-19 vaccination. Subset here: HCoV-OC43 spike overlapping peptide pool stimulation. Source of these receptors: a human donor who received a COVID-19 vaccine.

This clone was observed a few times. This sequence joins TRBV5-6 and TRBJ2-1; D might be TRBD1 (5 bases). The germline V and J ends were trimmed by 0 bases and 2 bases, with 9 bases remaining between them. CDR3 length equals 15 residues. The V gene's germline CDR1 is SGHDT and CDR2 YYEEEE. CDR3 bases: TGTGCCAGCAGCTTGGGACAGAGTCCCTACAATGAGCAGTTCTTC. It yields the protein CASSLGQSPYNEQFF.

V usage is TRBV18 and J usage is TRBJ1-2; D ambiguous. V lost 0 bases to trimming and J lost 1 base, with 9 bases between them. The CDR3 runs 15 residues. From germline, CDR1 is KGHSH and CDR2 LQKENI. The CDR3 DNA follows: TGTGCCAGCTCACCACCTGGGCAGCTTAACTATGGCTACACCTTC. It translates to CASSPPGQLNYGYTF.

The chain couples TRBV30 to TRBJ2-3; D possibly matches TRBD1 or TRBD2 (5 bases each). Germline loops: CDR1 GTSNPN, CDR2 SVGIG (reference sequence). The germline V and J ends were trimmed by 4 bases and 1 base, with 12 bases remaining between them. CDR3 size: 14 residues. DNA for the CDR3: TGTGCCTGGATAAGCGGACATGGCACAGATACGCAGTATTTT. It is translated as CAWISGHGTDTQYF. The entire variable domain, with the rest obtained from reference TRBV30 and TRBJ2-3, is as follows: SQTIHQWPATLVQPVGSPLSLECTVEGTSNPNLYWYRQAAGRGLQLLFYSVGIGQISSEVPQNLSASRPQDRQFILSSKKLLLSDSGFYLCAWISGHGTDTQYFGPGTRLTVL.

This chain uses TRBV5-1 with TRBJ2-5; tentatively, D is TRBD1 or TRBD2 (5 bases each). CDR3 size: 15 residues. Trimming cost V 0 bases and J 4 bases, with 13 bases left between them. Germline loops: CDR1 SGHRS, CDR2 YFSETQ. CDR3 region: CASSLAQGRGETQYF. For the CDR3, the DNA is TGCGCCAGCAGCTTGGCGCAGGGTCGGGGAGAGACCCAGTACTTC.

This chain connects TRBV27 to TRBJ1-6; D is undetermined. The V gene lost 3 bases and the J gene lost 10 bases, with 13 bases spanning the gap. The CDR3 totals 14 residues. Germline loops: CDR1 MNHEY, CDR2 SMNVEV (reference sequence). The CDR3 reads CASSFRKGQSPLHF. The CDR3 DNA reads as TGTGCCAGCAGTTTTCGTAAAGGGCAATCACCCCTCCACTTT.

The chain combines TRBV10-2 with TRBJ1-6; D remains ambiguous. The CDR3 consists of 14 residues. Per germline, CDR1 WSHSY and CDR2 SAAADI. With 5 bases removed from V and 4 bases from J, the gap between germline ends came to 9 bases. The CDR3 sequence is CASSPTDYNSPLHF. CDR3 DNA: TGCGCCAGCAGTCCCACCGATTATAATTCACCCCTCCACTTT.

This clone has only one observation. In nucleotides, the CDR3 is TGTGCCAGCTCACCAGACAGGGGGAGCACTGAAGCTTTCTTT. This codes for CASSPDRGSTEAFF. The chain employs TRBV18 and TRBJ1-1; 9 bases are a match to TRBD1. Germline V lookup: CDR1 KGHSH, CDR2 LQKENI. Germline trimming cut 2 bases from V and 4 bases from J; bases unmatched to any gene: 2. This CDR3 region has 14 residues.

The genes are TRBV19 and TRBJ2-1; the D is unclear. The CDR3 covers 16 residues. The germline V and J ends were trimmed by 0 bases and 2 bases, with 11 bases remaining between them. Germline values: CDR1 LNHDA, CDR2 SQIVND (reference sequence). This chain's CDR3 is CASSIEGQSPYNEQFF. DNA of the CDR3: TGTGCCAGTAGTATAGAAGGGCAGTCTCCCTACAATGAGCAGTTCTTC. Full variable domain (missing parts from reference TRBV19 and TRBJ2-1): DGGITQSPKYLFRKEGQNVTLSCEQNLNHDAMYWYRQDPGQGLRLIYYSQIVNDFQKGDIAEGYSVSREKKESFPLTVTSAQKNPTAFYLCASSIEGQSPYNEQFFGPGTRLTVL.

This sequence joins TRBV6-5 and TRBJ1-2, with 10 bases matching TRBD1. The junction had 10 bases not matched to a gene; V was cut back by 6 bases and J by 6 bases. CDR3 length equals 15 residues. Per germline, CDR1 MNHEY and CDR2 SVGAGI. As DNA, the CDR3 is TGTGCCAGCAGGGGAGGGGGACAGGGGAATGATGGCTACACCTTC. Translation gives CASRGGGQGNDGYTF.

This chain links TRBV20-1 with TRBJ2-1, with 8 bases fitting TRBD2. After removal of 3 bases from V and 9 bases from J, the junction contained 4 bases not matched to a gene. Germline V gene lookup returns CDR1 DFQATT and CDR2 SNEGSKA (reference sequence). The CDR3 length is 12 residues. The CDR3 spells CSASSGGGEQFF. The DNA for the CDR3 is TGCAGTGCTAGTTCGGGGGGGGGTGAGCAGTTCTTC.

This clone was detected a few times. The rearrangement uses TRBV7-9 and TRBJ1-2, with D hard to call. V was clipped by 5 bases and J by 8 bases, with 18 bases between them. Germline V gives CDR1 SEHNR, CDR2 FQNEAQ (reference sequence). This CDR3 is built from 14 residues. CDR3 in amino acids: CASSRTPTPVGYTF. The CDR3 DNA follows: TGTGCCAGCAGCCGAACACCGACCCCCGTCGGCTACACCTTC.

The J gene is TRBJ2-1, the V gene TRBV28; D is possibly TRBD1 or TRBD2 (5 bases each). The V gene's germline CDR1 is MDHEN and CDR2 SYDVKM. The germline V and J ends were trimmed by 3 bases and 5 bases, with 20 bases remaining between them. The CDR3 runs 17 residues. In nucleotides, the CDR3 is TGTGCCAGCAGTTTCCCTCGGGACCGGGCGCGCGACAATGAGCAGTTCTTC. Protein: CASSFPRDRARDNEQFF.

The rearrangement joins TRBV5-1 to TRBJ2-7, with TRBD1 matching 9 bases. The CDR3 runs to 14 residues. The germline V gene has CDR1 SGHRS and CDR2 YFSETQ. The junction had 7 bases not matched to a gene; V was cut back by 2 bases and J by 7 bases. The CDR3, as DNA: TGCGCCAGCAGCTTAAGGACAGGGGTTCAGGAGCAGTACTTC. It encodes CASSLRTGVQEQYF.

The chain employs TRBV5-1 and TRBJ1-3; a weak D match, TRBD1 (6 bases). The CDR3 totals 14 residues. Germline CDR1 SGHRS, CDR2 YFSETQ. The V end lost 0 bases, the J end lost 4 bases, and 8 bases lay between the germline ends. The CDR3 DNA sequence: TGCGCCAGCAGCTTGGAAGGACAGGGAAACACCATATATTTT. This sequence encodes CASSLEGQGNTIYF.

The chain joins TRBV9 to TRBJ1-2; no reliable D call. The germline V and J ends were trimmed by 0 bases and 7 bases, with 19 bases remaining between them. This CDR3 is built from 16 residues. Germline-derived CDR1 and CDR2 are SGDLS and YYNGEE. The CDR3 region has the DNA TGTGCCAGCAGCGTAGATGGACCTTTGAGCGCGGCTGGCTACACCTTC. It codes for CASSVDGPLSAAGYTF.

The V gene is TRBV6-5, the J gene TRBJ1-1; 8 positions match TRBD1. J lost 6 bases, V lost 5 bases, and 8 bases had no gene match. The CDR3 consists of 14 residues. Germline V gene lookup returns CDR1 MNHEY and CDR2 SVGAGI. DNA of the CDR3: TGTGCCAGCAGTAAGACAGGGGAGCGCGCTGAAGCTTTCTTT. Residues: CASSKTGERAEAFF.